One and the same sample provided the 14 T cell receptor beta chains below, sequenced in a study of shared clonotypes between healthy human individuals. Produced via immunoSEQ multiplex PCR; TCRdb's table is partial and in-frame only. This table has around 95,000 clones, roughly 45% appearing once. The sample taken for sequencing was PBMCs. The receptors were gathered from a woman between 40 and 50 years old in good health. Some clones in this sample may be carry-over from other donors' samples.

There are many counts of this clone. This chain uses TRBV7-8 with TRBJ2-5, with D unclear. The germline gives CDR1 SGHVS, CDR2 FQNEAQ. The CDR3 runs 13 residues. The V gene lost 6 bases and the J gene lost 3 bases, with 11 bases spanning the gap. The DNA of the CDR3 is TGTGCCAGCAGGCGCCCGTTAGAAGAGACCCAGTACTTC. This gives the protein CASRRPLEETQYF.

Only a few counts were recorded for this clone. This chain connects TRBV30 to TRBJ2-1; 7 bases fit TRBD2. The CDR3 contains 15 residues. Losses at the gene ends were 2 bases for V and 3 bases for J; bases not matched to a gene: 7. Germline-derived CDR1 and CDR2 are GTSNPN and SVGIG (reference sequence). This chain's CDR3 is CAWSRSGLRYNEQFF. In DNA form, the CDR3 reads TGTGCCTGGAGTCGGTCGGGACTACGCTACAATGAGCAGTTCTTC.

Note on this clone: A much larger clone lies a single base off, so this may be a read error. This sequence joins TRBV11-2 and TRBJ1-5, with a possible D match to TRBD1 (5 bases). Germline V CDR1 and CDR2: SGHAT, FQNNGV. CDR3 size: 15 residues. DNA for the CDR3: TGTGCCGGCAGCTTAGAGGGGACCACCAATCAGCCCCAGCATTTT. Protein sequence: CAGSLEGTTNQPQHF.

A word on this clone: A far larger clone is just one base off, so this is likely a read error. The V and J genes are TRBV30 and TRBJ1-2; 12 positions agree with TRBD1. Germline trimming cut 0 bases from V and 7 bases from J; bases unmatched to any gene: 9. The germline V gene encodes CDR1 GTSNPN and CDR2 SVGIG (reference sequence). The CDR3 contains 16 residues. In nucleotides, the CDR3 is TGTGCCTGGAGTGTATTTGGGACAGGGGGCGAAAGTGGCTACACCTTC. Amino acid sequence: CAWSVFGTGGESGYTF.

To note about this clone: A read error likely explains this, since a far larger clone differs by one base. Other DNA sequences in this specimen translate into the identical CDR3. The gene calls are TRBV28 and TRBJ2-7, with 14 bases matching TRBD2. Trimming removed 6 bases from V and 6 bases from J; junction bases left unmatched: 7. The germline CDR1 and CDR2 sequences are MDHEN and SYDVKM. CDR3 size: 15 residues. CDR3 sequence reads: CASRGLAGESGEQYF. In DNA form, the CDR3 reads TGTGCCAGCAGGGGACTAGCGGGGGAATCAGGCGAGCAGTACTTC.

This clone was counted a few times. The genes are TRBV6-1 and TRBJ2-3; 9 nucleotides align to TRBD2. Germline trimming cut 3 bases from V and 3 bases from J; bases unmatched to any gene: 10. This CDR3 is built from 17 residues. Germline V gene sequence: CDR1 MNHNS, CDR2 SASEGT. The CDR3 loop reads CASSDDLAGVGTDTQYF. CDR3 in DNA: TGTGCCAGCAGTGATGACTTAGCGGGAGTGGGTACAGATACGCAGTATTTT.

The chain is built from TRBV29-1 and TRBJ2-1; 10 nucleotides match TRBD1. The CDR3 is made up of 15 amino acids. Germline-derived CDR1 and CDR2 are SQVTM and ANQGSEA. With V trimmed by 6 bases and J by 2 bases, 7 bases remained unmatched. The chain's CDR3 is CSVYSGTGAYNEQFF. CDR3 coding DNA: TGCAGCGTCTACTCCGGGACAGGGGCCTACAATGAGCAGTTCTTC.

The chain carries TRBV5-1 and TRBJ2-5; 9 bases match TRBD2. Germline CDR1 and CDR2: SGHRS and YFSETQ. J was trimmed by 4 bases and V by 6 bases; bases with no gene match: 7. The length of the CDR3 is 14 residues. CDR3: CASNLAGWGETQYF. CDR3 DNA sequence: TGCGCCAGCAACCTAGCGGGGTGGGGAGAGACCCAGTACTTC.

A few counts support this clone. One end of the junction is discordant with germline, which a read error may explain. The rearrangement joins TRBV4-1 to TRBJ2-7; tentatively, D is TRBD2 (7 bases). The CDR3 has 15 residues. From germline, CDR1 is MGHRA and CDR2 YSYEKL. CDR3 protein: CASSQGEGEYAEQYF. DNA of the CDR3: TGTGCCAGCAGCCAAGGGGAGGGGGAATACGCCGAGCAGTACTTC.

To note about this clone: A far larger clone is only one base removed, so a read error is likely. The same CDR3 is also encoded by other DNA sequences in this sample. The rearrangement links TRBV28 to TRBJ1-4; unclear D gene. Germline V gene lookup returns CDR1 MDHEN and CDR2 SYDVKM. The CDR3 covers 11 residues. V was trimmed by 6 bases and J by 5 bases, leaving 4 bases between them. The CDR3 sequence is CASRLNEKLFF. The CDR3 DNA is TGTGCCAGCAGGCTGAATGAAAAACTGTTTTTT. The full variable domain, completed using reference TRBV28 and TRBJ1-4, is DVKVTQSSRYLVKRTGEKVFLECVQDMDHENMFWYRQDPGLGLRLIYFSYDVKMKEKGDIPEGYSVSREKKERFSLILESASTNQTSMYLCASRLNEKLFFGSGTQLSVL.

Turning to this clone: It may be a read error: a sequence one base away is much more abundant. This sample also contains other DNA sequences that code for the same CDR3. The rearrangement uses TRBV30 and TRBJ2-7; D possibly corresponds to TRBD2 (6 bases). The CDR3 has 16 residues. From germline, CDR1 is GTSNPN and CDR2 SVGIG (reference sequence). V gave up 1 base and J gave up 3 bases, with 19 bases separating them. The CDR3 protein is CAWSGGLGGDRYEQYF. The CDR3 region has the DNA TGTGCCTGGAGTGGAGGCCTGGGCGGGGACCGCTACGAGCAGTACTTC.

This clone was counted ten times or more. CDR3 sequence reads: CASSPPGQETQYF. The CDR3 DNA sequence: TGTGCCAGCAGTCCTCCGGGACAAGAGACCCAGTACTTC. This sequence joins TRBV6-5 and TRBJ2-5, with D possibly being TRBD2 (5 bases). The CDR3 loop spans 13 amino acids. With 5 bases removed from V and 2 bases from J, the gap between germline ends came to 9 bases. CDR1 MNHEY and CDR2 SVGAGI come from the germline V gene.

This clone has just one count. The chain employs TRBV29-1 and TRBJ2-3; 8 bases are shared with TRBD2. Germline CDR1 SQVTM, CDR2 ANQGSEA. This CDR3 contains 15 residues. V trimming: 1 base; J trimming: 5 bases; junction bases outside the gene matches: 8. As DNA, the CDR3 is TGCAGCGTTGAAGGAGTAGCGGGAAAGGTAGATACGCAGTATTTT. Translation gives CSVEGVAGKVDTQYF.

V usage is TRBV5-1 and J usage is TRBJ1-3; D unclear. V shed 0 bases and J shed 3 bases, with 10 bases lying between them. The CDR3 is 15 amino acids. CDR1 SGHRS and CDR2 YFSETQ come from the germline V gene. The CDR3 sequence: CASSLDYRSGNTIYF. DNA of the CDR3: TGCGCCAGCAGCTTGGACTACCGAAGTGGAAACACCATATATTTT. Looking up the rest from reference TRBV5-1 and TRBJ1-3 gives the full variable domain: KAGVTQTPRYLIKTRGQQVTLSCSPISGHRSVSWYQQTPGQGLQFLFEYFSETQRNKGNFPGRFSGRQFSNSRSEMNVSTLELGDSALYLCASSLDYRSGNTIYFGEGSWLTVV.